What follows are 14 T cell receptor beta chains derived from one specimen sequenced in a study of T cells in Graves' hyperthyroidism and ophthalmopathy. The CDR3 regions of TCR beta were amplified from RNA transcripts. A set of HTBI primers served as the primers for a first-round RT-PCR of the TCR CDR3. TCRdb independently ran MiXCR on the multiplex PCR reads; one entry per CDR3 protein. The top ten clones hold roughly 19% of a sample with about 570,000 distinct CDR3 sequences, more than 45% of them seen once. Material for sequencing was peripheral blood or thyroid tissue (not recorded which). The origin of the receptors is an adult woman with Graves' disease, either hyperthyroidism or ophthalmopathy (not recorded which).

The genes are TRBV7-8 and TRBJ2-7, with unresolved D. V was pared by 5 bases and J by 3 bases, with 14 bases between. Germline V gives CDR1 SGHVS, CDR2 FQNEAQ. The CDR3 extends over 14 amino acids. The CDR3 sequence: CASSDPPALYEQYF. For the CDR3, the DNA is TGTGCCAGCAGCGACCCTCCCGCTCTCTACGAGCAGTACTTC.

Regarding this clonotype: A read error may be the cause here, since a much bigger clone is one base away. The DNA of the CDR3 is TGTGCCAGCAGCCCCCGCGGCGGGGGGAACCCCTACGAGCAGTACTTC. This encodes CASSPRGGGNPYEQYF. This chain links TRBV7-9 with TRBJ2-7; 8 bases are shared with TRBD2. The CDR3 is made up of 16 amino acids. Trimming removed 5 bases from V and 2 bases from J; junction bases left unmatched: 11. The V gene's germline CDR1 is SEHNR and CDR2 FQNEAQ (reference sequence).

The sample holds a few counts of this clonotype. The rearrangement links TRBV2 to TRBJ1-5; 7 bases align to TRBD1. The germline CDR1 and CDR2 sequences are SNHLY and FYNNEI. With 4 bases clipped from V and 9 bases from J, the junction kept 12 bases outside the gene matches. The CDR3 spans 15 residues. The CDR3 nucleotides are TGTGCCAGCAGTGCTACGGGGACAGTGTTGGGGCCCCAGCATTTT. It codes for CASSATGTVLGPQHF.

This clonotype was recorded many times. This chain connects TRBV3-1 to TRBJ1-2, with a weak D call TRBD1 (5 bases). The CDR3 has 11 amino acids. V was trimmed by 4 bases and J by 10 bases, leaving 10 bases between them. CDR1 and CDR2 from the germline V gene are LGHDT and YNNKEL (reference sequence). The chain's CDR3 is CASSRRGDYTF. Here the CDR3 DNA reads TGTGCCAGCAGCCGGCGAGGGGACTACACCTTC.

This chain connects TRBV9 to TRBJ1-2; 9 bases line up with TRBD1. Germline CDR1 and CDR2: SGDLS and YYNGEE. Trimming took 5 bases from V and 0 from J; bases not matched to a gene: 8. The CDR3 length is 16 residues. CDR3 bases: TGTGCCAGCAGTCGGGGACAGGGAGATTCTAACTATGGCTACACCTTC. This codes for CASSRGQGDSNYGYTF.

This clonotype was counted at least ten times. The J gene is TRBJ2-7, the V gene TRBV7-9; TRBD1 might be the D (6 bases). Germline loops: CDR1 SEHNR, CDR2 FQNEAQ (reference sequence). CDR3 length equals 16 residues. Trimming took 2 bases from V and 0 from J, leaving 14 bases between them. CDR3 DNA: TGTGCCAGCAGCTTATCGACAGGCCTCGGCTCCTACGAGCAGTACTTC. Translation: CASSLSTGLGSYEQYF.

The V call is TRBV10-3, the J call TRBJ2-3; tentatively, D is TRBD1 (6 bases). Per the germline V gene, CDR1 is ENHRY and CDR2 is SYGVKD. V shed 2 bases and J shed 4 bases, with 7 bases lying between them. This CDR3 spans 13 amino acids. CDR3 sequence (DNA): TGTGCCATCAGTGAGGAGGGGGCAGATACGCAGTATTTT. Its protein product is CAISEEGADTQYF.

This clonotype appeared many times. The rearrangement links TRBV6-1 to TRBJ2-7, with D possibly matching TRBD1 (6 bases). V dropped 6 bases and J dropped 0 bases, with 21 bases sitting between them. Germline lookup yields CDR1 MNHNS and CDR2 SASEGT. The CDR3 sequence is 17 residues long. The CDR3 sequence is CASRGDRTWRSSYEQYF. The CDR3 nucleotides read TGTGCCAGCAGGGGCGACAGGACCTGGAGAAGCTCCTACGAGCAGTACTTC.

The gene calls are TRBV28 and TRBJ1-2, with D unclear. Trimming pared 6 bases from V and 7 bases from J, leaving 15 bases between. The CDR3 runs to 13 residues. Germline loops: CDR1 MDHEN, CDR2 SYDVKM. The CDR3, as DNA: TGTGCCAGCAGCCTACTTCGGGGTCTTGGCTACACCTTC. Translation: CASSLLRGLGYTF.

The chain uses TRBV6-1 and TRBJ2-6; D remains unclear. Per the germline V gene, CDR1 is MNHNS and CDR2 is SASEGT. This CDR3 is built from 17 residues. V was shortened by 5 bases and J by 0 bases, with 14 bases between the two germline ends. DNA for the CDR3: TGTGCCAGCAGTATCACCGGTCGGCTCTCTGGGGCCAACGTCCTGACTTTC. Protein product: CASSITGRLSGANVLTF.

The table lists this clonotype with many counts. V usage is TRBV5-5 and J usage is TRBJ2-7; D uncertain. The CDR3 sequence is 15 residues long. The germline V and J ends were trimmed by 3 bases and 3 bases, with 16 bases remaining between them. Germline CDR1 reads SGHKS; CDR2 reads YYEKEE (reference sequence). The CDR3 here is CASSWARLGHYEQYF. CDR3 DNA sequence: TGTGCCAGCAGCTGGGCCCGACTGGGTCACTACGAGCAGTACTTC.

This clonotype was counted at least ten times. This chain joins TRBV4-1 and TRBJ2-2, with a possible D match to TRBD2 (6 bases). Trimming cost V 4 bases and J 1 base, with 13 bases left between them. The germline CDR1 and CDR2 sequences are MGHRA and YSYEKL. This CDR3 region has 16 residues. The DNA of the CDR3 is TGCGCCAGCAGCCGGAGGGACGACATGAACACCGGGGAGCTGTTTTTT. Translated, it gives CASSRRDDMNTGELFF.

The table lists this clonotype with many counts. V and J are TRBV7-9 and TRBJ1-2; no definite D call. V was shortened by 3 bases and J by 2 bases, with 13 bases between the two germline ends. The CDR3 is 15 amino acids. CDR1 and CDR2 from the germline V gene are SEHNR and FQNEAQ (reference sequence). This chain's CDR3 is CASSLTFGKNYGYTF. The CDR3 nucleotides read TGTGCCAGCAGCTTGACCTTCGGGAAGAACTATGGCTACACCTTC.

V is TRBV7-3 and J is TRBJ1-5, with a weak D call TRBD1 (5 bases). Trimming left V 4 bases short and J 4 bases short, with 11 bases between. CDR3 length: 14 residues. Germline lookup yields CDR1 SGHTA and CDR2 FQGTGA. As DNA, the CDR3 is TGTGCCAGCAGCTACGGGGCTACGAATCAGCCCCAGCATTTT. This codes for CASSYGATNQPQHF.